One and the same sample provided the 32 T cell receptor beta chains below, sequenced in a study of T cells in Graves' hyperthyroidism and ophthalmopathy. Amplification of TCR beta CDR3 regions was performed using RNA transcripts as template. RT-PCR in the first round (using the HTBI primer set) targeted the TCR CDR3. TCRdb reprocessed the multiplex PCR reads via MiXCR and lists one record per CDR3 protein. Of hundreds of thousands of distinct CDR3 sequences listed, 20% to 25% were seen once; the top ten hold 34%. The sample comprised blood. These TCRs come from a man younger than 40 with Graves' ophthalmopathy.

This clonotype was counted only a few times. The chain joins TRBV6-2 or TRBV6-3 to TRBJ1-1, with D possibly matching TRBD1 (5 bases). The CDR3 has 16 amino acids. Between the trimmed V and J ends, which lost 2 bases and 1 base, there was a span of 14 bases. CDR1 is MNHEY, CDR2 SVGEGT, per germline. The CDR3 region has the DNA TGTGCCAGCAGTTACGCCCGGCGACAGCAGAACACTGAAGCTTTCTTT. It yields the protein CASSYARRQQNTEAFF.

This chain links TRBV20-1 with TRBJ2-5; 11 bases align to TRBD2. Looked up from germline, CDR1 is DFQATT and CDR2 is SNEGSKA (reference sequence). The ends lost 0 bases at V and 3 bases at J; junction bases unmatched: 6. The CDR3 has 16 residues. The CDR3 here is CSAREPPSGRKETQYF. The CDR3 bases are TGCAGTGCTAGAGAGCCTCCTAGCGGGAGGAAAGAGACCCAGTACTTC.

The CDR3 spells CASSLVYVRNPYEQYF. The CDR3 DNA is TGTGCCAGCAGCTTAGTGTATGTACGGAATCCCTACGAGCAGTACTTC. The gene calls are TRBV7-8 and TRBJ2-7; no definite D call. This CDR3 is 16 amino acids long. Germline CDR1 and CDR2: SGHVS and FQNEAQ. Trimming removed 1 base from V and 2 bases from J, with 15 bases in between. Using reference TRBV7-8 and TRBJ2-7 for the parts outside the CDR3, the full variable domain is GAGVSQSPRYKVAKRGQDVALRCDPISGHVSLFWYQQALGQGPEFLTYFQNEAQLDKSGLPSDRFFAERPEGSVSTLKIQRTQQEDSAVYLCASSLVYVRNPYEQYFGPGTRLTVT.

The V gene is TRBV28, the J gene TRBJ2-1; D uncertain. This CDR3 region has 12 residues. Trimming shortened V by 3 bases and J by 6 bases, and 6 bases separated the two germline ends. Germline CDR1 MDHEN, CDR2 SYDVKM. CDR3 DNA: TGTGCCAGCAGTTTTTGGGGCAATGAGCAGTTCTTC. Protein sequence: CASSFWGNEQFF.

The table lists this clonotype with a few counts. The DNA for the CDR3 is TGTGCCAGCAGTTTCGAAGGGCTCTCACCCCTCCACTTT. This sequence encodes CASSFEGLSPLHF. This chain links TRBV28 with TRBJ1-6; D not certain. The V end lost 3 bases, the J end lost 10 bases, and 10 bases lay between the germline ends. This CDR3 region has 13 residues. The germline CDR1 and CDR2 sequences are MDHEN and SYDVKM.

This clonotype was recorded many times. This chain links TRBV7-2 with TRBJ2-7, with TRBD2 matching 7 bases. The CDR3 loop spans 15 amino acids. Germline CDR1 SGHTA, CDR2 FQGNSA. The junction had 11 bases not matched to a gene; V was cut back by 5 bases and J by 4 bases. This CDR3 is CASSRLSGTVYEQYF. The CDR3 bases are TGTGCCAGCAGCCGCCTGAGCGGGACTGTGTACGAGCAGTACTTC.

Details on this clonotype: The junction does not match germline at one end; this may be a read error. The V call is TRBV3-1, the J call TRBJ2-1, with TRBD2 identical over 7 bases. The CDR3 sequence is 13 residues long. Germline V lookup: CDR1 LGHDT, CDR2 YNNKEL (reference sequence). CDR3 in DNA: TGTTCCAGCAGCCTTGGGGGGGTCGGAGAGCAGTTCTTC. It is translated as CSSSLGGVGEQFF.

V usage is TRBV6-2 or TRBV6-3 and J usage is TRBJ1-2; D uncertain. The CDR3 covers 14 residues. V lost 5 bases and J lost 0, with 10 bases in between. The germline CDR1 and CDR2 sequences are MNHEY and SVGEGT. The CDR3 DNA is TGTGCCAGCAGTCCCTACGTTACTAACTATGGCTACACCTTC. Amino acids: CASSPYVTNYGYTF.

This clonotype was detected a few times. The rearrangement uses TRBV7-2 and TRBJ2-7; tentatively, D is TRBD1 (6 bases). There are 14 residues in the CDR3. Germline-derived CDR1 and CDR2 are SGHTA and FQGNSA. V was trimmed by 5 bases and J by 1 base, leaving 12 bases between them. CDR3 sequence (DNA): TGTGCCAGCAGCATCCCCGGGACATCCTACGAGCAGTACTTC. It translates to CASSIPGTSYEQYF.

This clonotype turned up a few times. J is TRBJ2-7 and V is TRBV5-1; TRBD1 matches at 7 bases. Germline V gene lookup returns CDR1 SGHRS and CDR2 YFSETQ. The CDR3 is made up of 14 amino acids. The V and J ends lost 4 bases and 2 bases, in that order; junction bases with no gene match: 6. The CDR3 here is CASSLGQKPYEQYF. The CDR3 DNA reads TGCGCCAGCAGCCTGGGACAGAAACCCTACGAGCAGTACTTC. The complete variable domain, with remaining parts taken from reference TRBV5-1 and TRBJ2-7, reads KAGVTQTPRYLIKTRGQQVTLSCSPISGHRSVSWYQQTPGQGLQFLFEYFSETQRNKGNFPGRFSGRQFSNSRSEMNVSTLELGDSALYLCASSLGQKPYEQYFGPGTRLTVT.

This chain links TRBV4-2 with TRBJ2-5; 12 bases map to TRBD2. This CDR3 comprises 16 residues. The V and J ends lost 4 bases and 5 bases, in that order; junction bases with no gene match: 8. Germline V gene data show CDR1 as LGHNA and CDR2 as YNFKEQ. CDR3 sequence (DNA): TGTGCCAGCAGCCTCGGACTAGCGGGAACGGGGGAGACCCAGTACTTC. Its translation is CASSLGLAGTGETQYF.

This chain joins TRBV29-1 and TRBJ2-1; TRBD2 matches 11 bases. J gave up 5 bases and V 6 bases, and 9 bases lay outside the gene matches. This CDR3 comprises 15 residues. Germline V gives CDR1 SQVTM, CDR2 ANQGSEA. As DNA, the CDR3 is TGCAGCGTCGTCGGACTAGCGGGCCAAGACAATGAGCAGTTCTTC. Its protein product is CSVVGLAGQDNEQFF.

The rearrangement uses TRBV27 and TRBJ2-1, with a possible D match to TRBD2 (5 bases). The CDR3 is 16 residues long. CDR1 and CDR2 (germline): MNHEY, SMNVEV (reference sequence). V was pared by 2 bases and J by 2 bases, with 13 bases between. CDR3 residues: CASSLSRGYPYNEQFF. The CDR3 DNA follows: TGTGCCAGCAGTTTAAGTCGGGGTTATCCCTACAATGAGCAGTTCTTC.

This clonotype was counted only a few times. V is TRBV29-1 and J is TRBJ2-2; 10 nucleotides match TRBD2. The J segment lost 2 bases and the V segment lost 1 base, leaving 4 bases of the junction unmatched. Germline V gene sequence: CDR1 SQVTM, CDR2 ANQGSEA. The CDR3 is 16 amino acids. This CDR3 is CSVEARTSGNTGELFF. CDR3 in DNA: TGCAGCGTTGAAGCGAGGACTAGCGGAAACACCGGGGAGCTGTTTTTT.

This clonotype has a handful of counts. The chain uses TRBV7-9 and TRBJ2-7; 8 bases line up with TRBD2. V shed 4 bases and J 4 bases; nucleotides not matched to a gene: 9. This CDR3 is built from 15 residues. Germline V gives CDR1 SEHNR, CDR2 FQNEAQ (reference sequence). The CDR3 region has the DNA TGTGCCAGCAGCTCGCCGGGACTAGTAGGTTACGAGCAGTACTTC. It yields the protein CASSSPGLVGYEQYF.

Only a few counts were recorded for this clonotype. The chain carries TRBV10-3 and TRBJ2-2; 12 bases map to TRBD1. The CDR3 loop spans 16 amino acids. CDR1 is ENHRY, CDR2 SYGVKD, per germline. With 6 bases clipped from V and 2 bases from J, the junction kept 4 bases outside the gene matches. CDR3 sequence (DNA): TGTGCCATCAGCCCCGGGACAGGGGGCAACACCGGGGAGCTGTTTTTT. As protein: CAISPGTGGNTGELFF.

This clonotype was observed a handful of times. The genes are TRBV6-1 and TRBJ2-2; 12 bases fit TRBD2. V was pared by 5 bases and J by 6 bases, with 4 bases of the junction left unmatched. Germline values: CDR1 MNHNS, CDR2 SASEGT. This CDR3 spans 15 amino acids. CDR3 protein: CASSRLAGDAGELFF. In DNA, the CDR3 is TGTGCCAGCAGTCGACTAGCGGGAGACGCCGGGGAGCTGTTTTTT.

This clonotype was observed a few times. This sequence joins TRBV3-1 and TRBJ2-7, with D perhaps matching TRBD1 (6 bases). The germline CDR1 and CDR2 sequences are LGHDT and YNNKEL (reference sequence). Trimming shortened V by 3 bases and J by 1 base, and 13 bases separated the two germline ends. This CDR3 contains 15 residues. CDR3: CASSHQGKSSYEQYF. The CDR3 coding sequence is TGTGCCAGCAGCCATCAGGGGAAGTCTTCCTACGAGCAGTACTTC.

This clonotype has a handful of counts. CDR3 coding DNA: TGTGCCTGTCCAGAGGCGGGACAGGGGATCAATGAGCAGTTCTTC. Its protein is CACPEAGQGINEQFF. The genes are TRBV30 and TRBJ2-1; TRBD1 matches at 10 bases. Trimming at V came to 6 bases and at J to 6 bases, leaving 11 bases not matched to a gene. CDR3 size: 15 residues. Per the germline V gene, CDR1 is GTSNPN and CDR2 is SVGIG (reference sequence). The full variable domain, its missing parts supplied by reference TRBV30 and TRBJ2-1, is SQTIHQWPATLVQPVGSPLSLECTVEGTSNPNLYWYRQAAGRGLQLLFYSVGIGQISSEVPQNLSASRPQDRQFILSSKKLLLSDSGFYLCACPEAGQGINEQFFGPGTRLTVL.

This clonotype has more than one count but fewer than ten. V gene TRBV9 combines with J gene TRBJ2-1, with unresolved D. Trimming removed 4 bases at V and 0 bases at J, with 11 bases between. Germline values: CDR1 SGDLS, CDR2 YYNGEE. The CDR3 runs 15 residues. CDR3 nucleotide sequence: TGTGCCAGCAGCTCCAAACTCAGCTCCTACAATGAGCAGTTCTTC. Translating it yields CASSSKLSSYNEQFF.

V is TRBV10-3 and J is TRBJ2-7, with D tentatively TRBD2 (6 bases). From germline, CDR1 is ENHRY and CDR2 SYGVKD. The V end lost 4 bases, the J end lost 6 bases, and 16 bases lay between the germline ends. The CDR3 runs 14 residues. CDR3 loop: CAISGTMTSSEQYF. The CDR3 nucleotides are TGTGCCATCAGTGGTACAATGACTAGTTCCGAGCAGTACTTC.

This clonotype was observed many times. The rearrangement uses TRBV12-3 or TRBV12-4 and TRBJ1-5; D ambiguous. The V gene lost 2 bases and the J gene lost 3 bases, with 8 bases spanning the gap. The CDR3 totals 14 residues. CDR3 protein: CASSLWQANQPQHF. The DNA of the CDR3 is TGTGCCAGCAGTTTATGGCAGGCCAATCAGCCCCAGCATTTT.

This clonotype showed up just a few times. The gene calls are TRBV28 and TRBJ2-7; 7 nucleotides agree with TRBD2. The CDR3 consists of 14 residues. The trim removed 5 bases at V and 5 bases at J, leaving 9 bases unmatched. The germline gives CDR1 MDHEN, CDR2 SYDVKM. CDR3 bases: TGTGCCAGCAGTCCAACGGGAGGAAGTAACGAGCAGTACTTC. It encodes CASSPTGGSNEQYF. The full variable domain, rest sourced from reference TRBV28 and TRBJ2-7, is DVKVTQSSRYLVKRTGEKVFLECVQDMDHENMFWYRQDPGLGLRLIYFSYDVKMKEKGDIPEGYSVSREKKERFSLILESASTNQTSMYLCASSPTGGSNEQYFGPGTRLTVT.

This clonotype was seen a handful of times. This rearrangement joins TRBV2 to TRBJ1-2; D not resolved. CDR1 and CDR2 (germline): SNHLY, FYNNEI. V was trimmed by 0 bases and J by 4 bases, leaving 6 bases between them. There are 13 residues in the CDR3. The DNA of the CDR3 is TGTGCCAGCAGTGAAGCCTACCCCTATGGCTACACCTTC. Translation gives CASSEAYPYGYTF.

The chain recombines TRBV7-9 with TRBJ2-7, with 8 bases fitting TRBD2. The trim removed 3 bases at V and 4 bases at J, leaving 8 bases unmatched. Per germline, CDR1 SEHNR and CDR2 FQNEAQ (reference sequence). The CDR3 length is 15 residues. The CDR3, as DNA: TGTGCCAGCAGCTTTCTTTCGGGAGGGCGGTACGAGCAGTACTTC. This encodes CASSFLSGGRYEQYF.

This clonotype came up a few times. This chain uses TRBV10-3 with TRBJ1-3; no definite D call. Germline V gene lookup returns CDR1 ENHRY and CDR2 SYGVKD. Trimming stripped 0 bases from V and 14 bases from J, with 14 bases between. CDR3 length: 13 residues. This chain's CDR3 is CAISESSLAGLYF. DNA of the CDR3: TGTGCCATCAGTGAGTCGAGTCTAGCGGGGTTATATTTT.

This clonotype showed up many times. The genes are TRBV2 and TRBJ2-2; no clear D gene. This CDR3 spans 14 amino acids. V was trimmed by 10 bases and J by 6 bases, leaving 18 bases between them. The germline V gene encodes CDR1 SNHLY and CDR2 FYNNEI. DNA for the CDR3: TGTGCCACCGTCGCCAAAAGGGTCCCCGGGGAGCTGTTTTTT. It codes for CATVAKRVPGELFF.

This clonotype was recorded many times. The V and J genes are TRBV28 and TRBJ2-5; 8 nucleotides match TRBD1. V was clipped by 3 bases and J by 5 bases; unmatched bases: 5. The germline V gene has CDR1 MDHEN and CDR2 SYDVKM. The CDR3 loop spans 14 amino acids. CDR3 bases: TGTGCCAGCAGTTTTGACAGGGGCTCGGAGACCCAGTACTTC. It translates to CASSFDRGSETQYF.

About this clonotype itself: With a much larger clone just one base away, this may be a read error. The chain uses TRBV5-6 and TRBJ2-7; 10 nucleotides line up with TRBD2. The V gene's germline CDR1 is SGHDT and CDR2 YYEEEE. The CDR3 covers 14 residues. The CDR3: CASGLLAGLGEQYF. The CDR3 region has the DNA TGTGCCAGCGGCTTACTAGCGGGATTGGGCGAGCAGTACTTC.

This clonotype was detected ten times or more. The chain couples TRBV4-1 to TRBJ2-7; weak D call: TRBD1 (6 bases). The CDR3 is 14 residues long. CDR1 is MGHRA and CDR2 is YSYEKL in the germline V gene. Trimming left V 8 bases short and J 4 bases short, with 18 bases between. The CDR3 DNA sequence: TGCGCCAGCCCTTCCCAACAGGGACCGTACGAGCAGTACTTC. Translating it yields CASPSQQGPYEQYF.

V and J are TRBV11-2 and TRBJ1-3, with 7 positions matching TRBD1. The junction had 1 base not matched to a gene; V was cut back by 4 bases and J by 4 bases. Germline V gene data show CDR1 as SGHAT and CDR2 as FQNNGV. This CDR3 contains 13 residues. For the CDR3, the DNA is TGTGCCAGCAGCTCACAGGGGGGAAACACCATATATTTT. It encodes CASSSQGGNTIYF.

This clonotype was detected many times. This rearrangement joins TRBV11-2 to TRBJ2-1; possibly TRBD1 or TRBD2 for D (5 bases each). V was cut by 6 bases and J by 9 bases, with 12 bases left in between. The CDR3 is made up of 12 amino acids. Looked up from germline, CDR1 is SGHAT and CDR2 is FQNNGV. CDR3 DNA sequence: TGTGCCAGCAGTAGCCCGGGACGTGAGCAGTTCTTC. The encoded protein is CASSSPGREQFF. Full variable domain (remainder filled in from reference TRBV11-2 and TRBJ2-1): EAGVAQSPRYKIIEKRQSVAFWCNPISGHATLYWYQQILGQGPKLLIQFQNNGVVDDSQLPKDRFSAERLKGVDSTLKIQPAKLEDSAVYLCASSSPGREQFFGPGTRLTVL.